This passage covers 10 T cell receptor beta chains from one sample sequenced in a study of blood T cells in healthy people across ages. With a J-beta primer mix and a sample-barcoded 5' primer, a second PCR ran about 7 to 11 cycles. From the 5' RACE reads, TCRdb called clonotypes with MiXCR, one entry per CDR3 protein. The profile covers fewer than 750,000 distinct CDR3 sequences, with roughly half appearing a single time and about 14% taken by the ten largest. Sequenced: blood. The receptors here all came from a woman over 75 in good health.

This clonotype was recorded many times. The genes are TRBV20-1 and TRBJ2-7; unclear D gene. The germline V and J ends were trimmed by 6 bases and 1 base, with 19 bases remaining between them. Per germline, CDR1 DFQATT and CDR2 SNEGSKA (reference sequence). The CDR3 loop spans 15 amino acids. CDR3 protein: CSAPLAASSSYEQYF. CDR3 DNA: TGCAGTGCGCCCCTTGCAGCGTCTTCTTCCTACGAGCAGTACTTC.

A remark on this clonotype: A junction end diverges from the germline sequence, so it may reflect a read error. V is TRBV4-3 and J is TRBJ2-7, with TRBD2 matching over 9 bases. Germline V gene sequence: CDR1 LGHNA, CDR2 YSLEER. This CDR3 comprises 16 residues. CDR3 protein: CAGSPSLAGNSYEQYF. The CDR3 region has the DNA TGCGCCGGCAGCCCGAGTCTAGCGGGGAACTCCTACGAGCAGTACTTC.

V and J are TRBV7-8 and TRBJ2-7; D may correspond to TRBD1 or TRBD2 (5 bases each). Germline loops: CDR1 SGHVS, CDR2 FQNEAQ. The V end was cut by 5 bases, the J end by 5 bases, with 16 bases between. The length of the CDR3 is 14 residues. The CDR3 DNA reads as TGTGCCAGCAGCATGGGGGTGGGGGACCACGAGCAGTACTTC. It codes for CASSMGVGDHEQYF.

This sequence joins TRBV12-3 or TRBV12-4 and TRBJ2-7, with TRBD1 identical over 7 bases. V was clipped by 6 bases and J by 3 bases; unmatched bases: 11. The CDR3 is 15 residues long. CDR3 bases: TGTGCCAGCAGCCCAGACAGGGCGTCTTTCTACGAGCAGTACTTC. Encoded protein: CASSPDRASFYEQYF.

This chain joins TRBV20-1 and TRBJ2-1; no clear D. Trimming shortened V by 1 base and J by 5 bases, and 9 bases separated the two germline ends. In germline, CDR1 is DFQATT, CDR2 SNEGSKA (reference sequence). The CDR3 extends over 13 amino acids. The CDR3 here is CSARGVLNNEQFF. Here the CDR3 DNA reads TGCAGTGCTAGAGGGGTTTTAAACAATGAGCAGTTCTTC.

The CDR3: CASSLRQQEQFF. The CDR3 DNA reads TGTGCCAGCAGCTTAAGGCAGCAAGAGCAGTTCTTC. This rearrangement joins TRBV7-3 to TRBJ2-1; D is ambiguous. The CDR3 length is 12 residues. V shed 1 base and J shed 10 bases, with 8 bases lying between them. Germline V gene data show CDR1 as SGHTA and CDR2 as FQGTGA.

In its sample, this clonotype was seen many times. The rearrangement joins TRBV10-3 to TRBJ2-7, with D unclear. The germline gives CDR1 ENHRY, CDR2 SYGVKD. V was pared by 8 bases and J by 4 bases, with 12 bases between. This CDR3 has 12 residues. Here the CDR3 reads CAISDPQYEQYF. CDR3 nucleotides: TGTGCCATCTCGGACCCCCAATACGAGCAGTACTTC.

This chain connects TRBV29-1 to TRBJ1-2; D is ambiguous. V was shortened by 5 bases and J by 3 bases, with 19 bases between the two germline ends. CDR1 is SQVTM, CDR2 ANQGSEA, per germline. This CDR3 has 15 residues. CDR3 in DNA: TGCAGCGTTTCTACAGTGAGCCCTCCTTACTATGGCTACACCTTC. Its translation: CSVSTVSPPYYGYTF.

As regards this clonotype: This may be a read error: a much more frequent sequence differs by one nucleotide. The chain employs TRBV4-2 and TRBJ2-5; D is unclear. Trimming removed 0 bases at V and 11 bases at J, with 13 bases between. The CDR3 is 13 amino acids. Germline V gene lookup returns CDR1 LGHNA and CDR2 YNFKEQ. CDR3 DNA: TGTGCCAGCAGCCAAGATAAAGTCGATGAGCAGTACTTC. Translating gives CASSQDKVDEQYF.

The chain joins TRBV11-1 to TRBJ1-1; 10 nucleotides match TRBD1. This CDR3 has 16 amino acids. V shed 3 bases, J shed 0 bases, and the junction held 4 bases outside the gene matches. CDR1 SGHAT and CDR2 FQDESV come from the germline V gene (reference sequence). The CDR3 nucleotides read TGTGCCAGCAGCTTGGGACAGGGGTGCATGAACACTGAAGCTTTCTTT. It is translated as CASSLGQGCMNTEAFF. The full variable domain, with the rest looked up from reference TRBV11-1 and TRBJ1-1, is EAEVAQSPRYKITEKSQAVAFWCDPISGHATLYWYRQILGQGPELLVQFQDESVVDDSQLPKDRFSAERLKGVDSTLKIQPAELGDSAMYLCASSLGQGCMNTEAFFGQGTRLTVV.